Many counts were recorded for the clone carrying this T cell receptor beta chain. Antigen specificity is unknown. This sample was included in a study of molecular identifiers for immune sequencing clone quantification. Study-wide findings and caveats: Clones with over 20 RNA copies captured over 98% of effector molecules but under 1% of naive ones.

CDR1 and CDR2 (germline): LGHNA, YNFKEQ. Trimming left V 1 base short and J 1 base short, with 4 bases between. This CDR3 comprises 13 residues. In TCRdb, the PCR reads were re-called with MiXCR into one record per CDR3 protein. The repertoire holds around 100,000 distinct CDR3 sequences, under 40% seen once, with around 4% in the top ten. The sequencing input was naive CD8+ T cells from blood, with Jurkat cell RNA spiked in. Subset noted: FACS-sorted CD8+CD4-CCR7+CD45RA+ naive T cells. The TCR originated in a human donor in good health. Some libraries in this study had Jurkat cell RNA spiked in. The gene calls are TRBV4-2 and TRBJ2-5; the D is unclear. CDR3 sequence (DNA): TGTGCCAGCAGCCAAGTCATCCAAGAGACCCAGTACTTC. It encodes CASSQVIQETQYF.